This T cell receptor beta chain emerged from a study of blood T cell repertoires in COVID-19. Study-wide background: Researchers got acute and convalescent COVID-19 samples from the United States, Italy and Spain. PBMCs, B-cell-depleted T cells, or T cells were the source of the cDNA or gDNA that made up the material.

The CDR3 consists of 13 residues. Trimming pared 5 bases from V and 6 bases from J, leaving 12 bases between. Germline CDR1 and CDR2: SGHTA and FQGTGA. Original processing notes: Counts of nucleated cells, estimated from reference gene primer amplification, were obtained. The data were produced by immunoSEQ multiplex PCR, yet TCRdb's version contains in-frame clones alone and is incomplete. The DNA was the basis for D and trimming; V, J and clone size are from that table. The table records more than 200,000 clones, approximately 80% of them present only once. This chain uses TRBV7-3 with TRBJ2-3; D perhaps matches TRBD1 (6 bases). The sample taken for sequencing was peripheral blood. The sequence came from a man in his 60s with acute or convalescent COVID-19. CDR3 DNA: TGTGCCAGCAGCACCCGACAGGAGGATACGCAGTATTTT. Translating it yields CASSTRQEDTQYF.